Ten or more counts support the clone carrying this T cell receptor beta chain. What it recognizes is unknown. The observed sequence ends 3 residues before the CDR3 terminus, with the missing tail filled in from the germline J gene. The data derive from a study of T cell clonality in common variable immunodeficiency. Study findings and constraints: CVID patient heterogeneity limited repertoire-clinical complication correlations.

Germline V gives CDR1 SGHTA, CDR2 FQGTGA. The CDR3 spans 15 residues. V was pared by 2 bases and J by 4 bases, with 5 bases of the junction left unmatched. Donors gave about 5 to 8 ml heparinized peripheral whole blood. Libraries were prepared by immunoSEQ multiplex PCR; TCRdb keeps only in-frame clonotypes and omits some of them. The sample yields around 50,000 clones, without any singletons. This chain uses TRBV7-3 with TRBJ2-1; TRBD1 agrees at 7 bases. Sequencing input: peripheral blood mononuclear cells. The TCR was taken from a person aged 18 to 69 in good health. The CDR3 DNA, read in part, is TGTGCCAGCAGCTTAGAGGTGGGACAGTACAATGAG. Its translation: CASSLEVGQYNE. The complete CDR3 protein is CASSLEVGQYNEQFF.